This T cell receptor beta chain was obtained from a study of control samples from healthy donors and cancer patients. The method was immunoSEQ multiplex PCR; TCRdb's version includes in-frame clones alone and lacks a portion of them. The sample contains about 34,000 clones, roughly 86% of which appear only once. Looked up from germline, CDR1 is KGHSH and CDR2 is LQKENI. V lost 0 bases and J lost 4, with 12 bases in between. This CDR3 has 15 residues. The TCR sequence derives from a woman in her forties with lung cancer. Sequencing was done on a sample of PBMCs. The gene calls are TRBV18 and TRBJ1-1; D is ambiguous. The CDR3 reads CASSPPRALSTEAFF. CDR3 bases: TGTGCCAGCTCACCACCGAGGGCCCTGAGCACTGAAGCTTTCTTT.